A single sample gave rise to the 17 T cell receptor beta chains below, sequenced in a study of T cells in Graves' hyperthyroidism and ophthalmopathy. RNA transcripts gave rise to amplified TCR beta CDR3 regions. TCR CDR3 underwent first-round RT-PCR with the HTBI primer set. Using its own MiXCR run on the multiplex PCR reads, TCRdb lists one record per CDR3 protein. This sample has approximately 430,000 distinct CDR3 sequences, with 15% to 19% found just once. Sequencing used blood. Receptor source: a young woman with Graves' hyperthyroidism.

A few counts support this clonotype. The chain couples TRBV28 to TRBJ1-2, with D hard to call. The ends were cut back, 9 bases at V and 2 bases at J, with 7 bases in the middle. CDR1 is MDHEN and CDR2 is SYDVKM in the germline V gene. CDR3 size: 11 residues. The CDR3 bases are TGTGCCAGTACAGCGAACTATGGCTACACCTTC. Translated: CASTANYGYTF.

The V and J genes are TRBV9 and TRBJ2-2; D is possibly TRBD1 or TRBD2 (5 bases each). This CDR3 has 16 amino acids. Trimming removed 7 bases at V and 5 bases at J, with 21 bases between. Looked up from germline, CDR1 is SGDLS and CDR2 is YYNGEE. The CDR3 coding sequence is TGTGCCAGCCAAGTGGGAGCGACAAGGGGTACCGGGGAGCTGTTTTTT. Protein product: CASQVGATRGTGELFF.

This clonotype was observed many times. The chain couples TRBV10-3 to TRBJ2-1; 7 nucleotides match TRBD2. CDR3 length: 15 residues. V lost 0 bases and J lost 6; bases outside the gene matches: 5. The germline V gene encodes CDR1 ENHRY and CDR2 SYGVKD. Here the CDR3 DNA reads TGTGCCATCAGTGAGTCGAATCGGGAGGCCAATGAGCAGTTCTTC. It translates to CAISESNREANEQFF.

This clonotype was observed many times. The chain combines TRBV5-5 with TRBJ2-1, with 9 bases aligning to TRBD2. The junction had 7 bases not matched to a gene; V was cut back by 4 bases and J by 2 bases. This CDR3 is 16 amino acids long. The V gene's germline CDR1 is SGHKS and CDR2 YYEKEE (reference sequence). CDR3 in amino acids: CASSVSSGTPYNEQFF. The CDR3 region has the DNA TGTGCCAGCAGCGTCTCTAGCGGGACCCCCTACAATGAGCAGTTCTTC. The full variable domain, its missing parts supplied by reference TRBV5-5 and TRBJ2-1, is DAGVTQSPTHLIKTRGQQVTLRCSPISGHKSVSWYQQVLGQGPQFIFQYYEKEERGRGNFPDRFSARQFPNYSSELNVNALLLGDSALYLCASSVSSGTPYNEQFFGPGTRLTVL.

This clonotype came up many times. The chain employs TRBV3-1 and TRBJ2-1; 10 positions agree with TRBD2. In germline, CDR1 is LGHDT, CDR2 YNNKEL (reference sequence). The CDR3 is 16 residues long. V lost 4 bases, J lost 7 bases, and 10 bases stayed unmatched. For the CDR3, the DNA is TGTGCCAGCAGCCGTCACAGCAGCGGGAGGGTAAATGAGCAGTTCTTC. Residues: CASSRHSSGRVNEQFF.

V and J are TRBV2 and TRBJ2-2, with 10 bases matching TRBD2. CDR3 length: 14 residues. Germline CDR1 reads SNHLY; CDR2 reads FYNNEI. V lost 8 bases to trimming and J lost 1 base; unmatched junction nucleotides: 1. CDR3: CASQREGNTGELFF. CDR3 bases: TGTGCCAGCCAGCGGGAGGGGAACACCGGGGAGCTGTTTTTT.

This clonotype was found many times. The V and J genes are TRBV19 and TRBJ2-1; 8 bases fit TRBD1. Unmatched junction bases numbered 8, after V lost 5 bases and J lost 2 bases. The CDR3 is 16 amino acids. Per the germline V gene, CDR1 is LNHDA and CDR2 is SQIVND (reference sequence). The CDR3 coding sequence is TGTGCCAGTAGTCTCCAGGGGGCTCACACCTACAATGAGCAGTTCTTC. Its protein is CASSLQGAHTYNEQFF.

This clonotype showed up many times. The V gene is TRBV4-1, the J gene TRBJ1-2; D is ambiguous. Looked up from germline, CDR1 is MGHRA and CDR2 is YSYEKL. The CDR3 totals 13 residues. V gave up 1 base and J gave up 8 bases, with 11 bases separating them. The CDR3 DNA reads as TGCGCCAGCAGCCAAGCCCACGAGCGGGGCTACACCTTC. Protein: CASSQAHERGYTF.

Remarks on this clonotype: Relative to the germline gene, one junction end is altered; a read error may explain this. The V call is TRBV7-3, the J call TRBJ2-2; 7 positions match TRBD2. This CDR3 contains 15 residues. Per germline, CDR1 SGHTA and CDR2 FQGTGA. CDR3 in amino acids: CASRLTAGETGELFF. The CDR3 nucleotides read TGTGCCAGCAGGTTAACGGCGGGGGAAACCGGGGAGCTGTTTTTT.

There are many counts of this clonotype. The rearrangement uses TRBV27 and TRBJ2-1; the match to TRBD2 covers 14 bases. Unmatched junction bases numbered 15, after V lost 6 bases and J lost 8 bases. The CDR3 has 18 residues. Per germline, CDR1 MNHEY and CDR2 SMNVEV (reference sequence). The CDR3 bases are TGTGCCAGCAGGAGTAAGAGACTAGCGGGAGGGCCACAGGATGAGCAGTTCTTC. Translated, it gives CASRSKRLAGGPQDEQFF.

This clonotype was seen many times. This sequence joins TRBV7-3 and TRBJ2-1; possible D gene TRBD2, 6 bases. The CDR3 runs to 16 residues. Trimming took off 5 bases at V and 0 bases at J, with 14 bases between the two ends. The germline V gene encodes CDR1 SGHTA and CDR2 FQGTGA. Here the CDR3 DNA reads TGTGCCAGCAGCCCCTCCCGGGAGAGCTCCTACAATGAGCAGTTCTTC. It is translated as CASSPSRESSYNEQFF.

This clonotype occurred many times. The CDR3 DNA is TGTGCCAGCAGCCAACAGGGCAGCAATTCACCCCTCCACTTT. Translating gives CASSQQGSNSPLHF. V gene TRBV3-1 combines with J gene TRBJ1-6; a possible D gene is TRBD1 (5 bases). V lost 2 bases, J lost 7 bases, and 9 bases lay in between. This CDR3 is built from 14 residues. The germline CDR1 and CDR2 sequences are LGHDT and YNNKEL (reference sequence).

This clonotype has a count of ten or more. The chain is built from TRBV2 and TRBJ2-2; D possibly matches TRBD1 or TRBD2 (5 bases each). CDR1 SNHLY and CDR2 FYNNEI come from the germline V gene. Trimming took off 6 bases at V and 1 base at J, with 12 bases between the two ends. The CDR3 covers 15 residues. CDR3 nucleotide sequence: TGTGCCAGCAGACCGGGACGGCTGAACACCGGGGAGCTGTTTTTT. It yields the protein CASRPGRLNTGELFF. The full variable domain, with the rest looked up from reference TRBV2 and TRBJ2-2, is EPEVTQTPSHQVTQMGQEVILRCVPISNHLYFYWYRQILGQKVEFLVSFYNNEISEKSEIFDDQFSVERPDGSNFTLKIRSTKLEDSAMYFCASRPGRLNTGELFFGEGSRLTVL.

This clonotype has more than one count but fewer than ten. The rearrangement joins TRBV18 to TRBJ1-3; a weak D match, TRBD1 (5 bases). Germline CDR1 is KGHSH and CDR2 is LQKENI. This CDR3 comprises 15 residues. V was trimmed by 3 bases and J by 0 bases, leaving 9 bases between them. CDR3 sequence (DNA): TGTGCCAGCTCACCCCTTGACAGCTCTGGAAACACCATATATTTT. It specifies CASSPLDSSGNTIYF.

This clonotype was seen at least ten times. J is TRBJ2-3 and V is TRBV5-1; D not certain. Between the trimmed V and J ends, which lost 0 bases and 3 bases, there was a span of 14 bases. The V gene's germline CDR1 is SGHRS and CDR2 YFSETQ. This CDR3 is built from 16 residues. The CDR3 bases are TGCGCCAGCAGCTTGGGAACAAGGTATCAAACAGATACGCAGTATTTT. This sequence encodes CASSLGTRYQTDTQYF.

This clonotype was found many times. This chain links TRBV6-1 with TRBJ2-3, with 11 bases matching TRBD2. Trimming removed 5 bases from V and 0 bases from J; junction bases left unmatched: 7. Germline assignment: CDR1 MNHNS and CDR2 SASEGT. The CDR3 has 17 amino acids. CDR3 protein: CASSSPVAGGSTDTQYF. CDR3 nucleotide sequence: TGTGCCAGCAGTTCCCCGGTAGCGGGAGGGAGCACAGATACGCAGTATTTT.

The sample holds many counts of this clonotype. V is TRBV20-1 and J is TRBJ2-1; 9 bases are shared with TRBD2. Germline V gene sequence: CDR1 DFQATT, CDR2 SNEGSKA (reference sequence). V lost 1 base and J lost 8; bases outside the gene matches: 6. The CDR3 length is 14 residues. As DNA, the CDR3 is TGCAGTGCTAGAGTGGCTAGCGGGGCCCATGAGCAGTTCTTC. Protein product: CSARVASGAHEQFF.